This section outlines one T cell receptor beta chain sequence together with its context. This specimen belongs to a study of blood T cell repertoires in COVID-19. Study context: The cDNA or gDNA used as material had been derived from T cells, B-cell-depleted T cells, or PBMCs.

This CDR3 has 15 residues. This table comes from immunoSEQ multiplex PCR, and its TCRdb copy is limited to in-frame clones, with some not included. The data show around 200,000 clones, 86% seen once. Recruits, aged roughly 18 to 100 years, lived in roughly 22 US areas. The chain couples TRBV21-1 to TRBJ2-4; TRBD1 is the table's D call and was not checked against the DNA. TRBV21-1 is shown as a pseudogene. The source is a man aged 35-49 years with acute COVID-19. Sequencing used PBMCs or T cells enriched from blood (not recorded which). The CDR3 DNA is TGTGCCAGCAGCAAAGAACAGGGAGCCAAAAACATTCAGTACTTC. Its translation is CASSKEQGAKNIQYF.